A single sample is the source of the 25 T cell receptor beta chains below, sequenced in a study of OX40 agonist ivuxolimab in advanced cancers. TCRdb's table, derived via immunoSEQ multiplex PCR, lists solely in-frame clones and lacks some. The sample shows 30,000 or so clones, about 88% of them seen only once. The sample consisted of CD4+ or CD8+ T cells sorted from blood, taken in a trial of the OX40 agonist ivuxolimab. The receptors shown here come from an adult with an advanced solid tumor such as melanoma, head and neck, liver or kidney cancer.

The CDR3 loop is CASNYPEPRETVNTEAFF. CDR3 nucleotides: TGTGCCAGCAATTACCCCGAGCCCAGGGAGACGGTGAACACTGAAGCTTTCTTT. V usage is TRBV2 and J usage is TRBJ1-1; tentative D call: TRBD1 (5 bases). The CDR3 spans 18 residues. The V end lost 7 bases, the J end lost 0 bases, and 24 bases lay between the germline ends. CDR1 SNHLY and CDR2 FYNNEI come from the germline V gene. Full variable domain (rest looked up from reference TRBV2 and TRBJ1-1): EPEVTQTPSHQVTQMGQEVILRCVPISNHLYFYWYRQILGQKVEFLVSFYNNEISEKSEIFDDQFSVERPDGSNFTLKIRSTKLEDSAMYFCASNYPEPRETVNTEAFFGQGTRLTVV.

About this clone: The limits of the CDR3 on the DNA are not certain, so only TCRdb's listed CDR3 is given. The chain combines TRBV19 with TRBJ1-5. The CDR3 has 13 amino acids, counting both end residues. The germline V gene encodes CDR1 LNHDA and CDR2 SQIVND (reference sequence). The CDR3 here is CASTSGVNQPQHF.

The chain employs TRBV6-4 and TRBJ2-2; D is undetermined. V was clipped by 0 bases and J by 8 bases, with 7 bases between them. The CDR3 loop spans 13 amino acids. Germline values: CDR1 MRHNA, CDR2 SNTAGT. DNA of the CDR3: TGTGCCAGCAGTGACTCGACCGAAGGGGAGCTGTTTTTT. It is translated as CASSDSTEGELFF.

The chain is built from TRBV5-1 and TRBJ1-1; no clear D. With 4 bases removed from V and 5 bases from J, the gap between germline ends came to 12 bases. Germline V gene lookup returns CDR1 SGHRS and CDR2 YFSETQ. CDR3 size: 13 residues. In nucleotides, the CDR3 is TGCGCCAGCAGCCTATCGGACGGAACTGAAGCTTTCTTT. Amino acids: CASSLSDGTEAFF.

CDR3: CASSYTGAPTDTQYF. CDR3 nucleotides: TGTGCCAGCAGTTATACAGGGGCACCCACAGATACGCAGTATTTT. The chain links TRBV6-5 to TRBJ2-3, with 7 nucleotides matching TRBD1. Germline CDR1 reads MNHEY; CDR2 reads SVGAGI. Losses at the gene ends were 3 bases for V and 2 bases for J; bases not matched to a gene: 5. This CDR3 has 15 residues.

The chain has TRBV5-6 and TRBJ1-2; D is unclear. Germline V gene data show CDR1 as SGHDT and CDR2 as YYEEEE. This CDR3 region has 14 residues. Trimming took off 4 bases at V and 3 bases at J, with 13 bases between the two ends. The CDR3 coding sequence is TGTGCCAGCAGCCCCGGAGAGAGCTACTATGGCTACACCTTC. Translation gives CASSPGESYYGYTF. Combining the CDR3 with reference TRBV5-6 and TRBJ1-2 gives the whole variable domain DAGVTQSPTHLIKTRGQQVTLRCSPKSGHDTVSWYQQALGQGPQFIFQYYEEEERQRGNFPDRFSGHQFPNYSSELNVNALLLGDSALYLCASSPGESYYGYTFGSGTRLTVV.

The chain combines TRBV4-3 with TRBJ2-2, with D possibly TRBD2 on 5 matching bases. Deletions cut 1 base from V and 5 bases from J, with 8 bases between. The CDR3 length is 14 residues. The germline V gene has CDR1 LGHNA and CDR2 YSLEER. The CDR3 loop is CASSQGEGTGELFF. CDR3 sequence (DNA): TGCGCCAGCAGCCAAGGAGAGGGAACCGGGGAGCTGTTTTTT.

The chain uses TRBV7-8 and TRBJ2-4; TRBD1 matches 7 bases. This CDR3 has 14 amino acids. Germline assignment: CDR1 SGHVS and CDR2 FQNEAQ. The V and J ends lost 5 bases and 8 bases, in that order; junction bases with no gene match: 9. CDR3 protein: CASSASGTAHIQYF. DNA of the CDR3: TGTGCCAGCAGCGCATCCGGGACAGCACACATTCAGTACTTC.

CDR3 DNA sequence: TGTGCCAGCAGCGAGGGACGGGCGTACGAGCAGTACTTC. Amino acids: CASSEGRAYEQYF. The chain combines TRBV7-9 with TRBJ2-7, with D tentatively TRBD1 or TRBD2 (5 bases each). The CDR3 has 13 amino acids. Trimming took off 5 bases at V and 4 bases at J, with 12 bases between the two ends. CDR1 is SEHNR and CDR2 is FQNEAQ in the germline V gene (reference sequence).

The chain carries TRBV27 and TRBJ2-1, with TRBD1 matching over 9 bases. The CDR3 has 15 amino acids. In germline, CDR1 is MNHEY, CDR2 SMNVEV (reference sequence). J gave up 5 bases and V 2 bases, and 4 bases lay outside the gene matches. CDR3 DNA sequence: TGTGCCAGCAGTTTAGGGACAGGGCTCCACAATGAGCAGTTCTTC. Translating gives CASSLGTGLHNEQFF.

The sample holds a few counts of this clone. This chain connects TRBV11-2 to TRBJ2-7, with 7 bases fitting TRBD2. Germline V lookup: CDR1 SGHAT, CDR2 FQNNGV. J gave up 5 bases and V 3 bases, and 7 bases lay outside the gene matches. This CDR3 spans 14 amino acids. As DNA, the CDR3 is TGTGCCAGCAGCTTTGAAGCGGGGTTGCACGAGCAGTACTTC. It translates to CASSFEAGLHEQYF.

This clone was observed once. DNA of the CDR3: TGCGCCAGCAGCCATCGTCCCCGGGACAGATACTACGAGCAGTACTTC. It is translated as CASSHRPRDRYYEQYF. The V call is TRBV4-1, the J call TRBJ2-7, with 7 positions matching TRBD1. The trim removed 3 bases at V and 3 bases at J, leaving 11 bases unmatched. This CDR3 is 16 amino acids long. Germline CDR1 reads MGHRA; CDR2 reads YSYEKL.

This chain uses TRBV30 with TRBJ1-1; possibly TRBD1 for D (5 bases). The CDR3 is 13 amino acids. Germline assignment: CDR1 GTSNPN and CDR2 SVGIG (reference sequence). V was clipped by 7 bases and J by 1 base, with 13 bases between them. The CDR3 DNA is TGTGCCTCCCCGGGACGGACGAACACTGAAGCTTTCTTT. Protein product: CASPGRTNTEAFF.

The chain combines TRBV5-1 with TRBJ1-5; 10 bases agree with TRBD1. The CDR3 runs 15 residues. Germline V gene sequence: CDR1 SGHRS, CDR2 YFSETQ. V was clipped by 3 bases and J by 4 bases; unmatched bases: 4. The CDR3 loop is CASSSGQGRNQPQHF. In DNA, the CDR3 is TGCGCCAGCAGCTCGGGACAGGGGAGAAATCAGCCCCAGCATTTT.

The chain combines TRBV30 with TRBJ1-1, with no clear D. CDR3 length equals 13 residues. The V end was cut by 5 bases, the J end by 7 bases, with 17 bases between. Per germline, CDR1 GTSNPN and CDR2 SVGIG (reference sequence). The DNA for the CDR3 is TGTGCCTGGGGCATAGGTCCCGGACGTGAAGCTTTCTTT. This encodes CAWGIGPGREAFF.

V gene TRBV4-3 combines with J gene TRBJ2-5; the D gene is possibly TRBD2 (5 bases). The DNA end favors TRBJ2-7, so the J call may be wrong. Germline V gene lookup returns CDR1 LGHNA and CDR2 YSLEER. The CDR3 covers 14 residues. CDR3 loop: CASSQRENYYEQYF. The CDR3 coding sequence is TGCGCCAGCAGCCAACGGGAAAATTACTACGAGCAGTACTTC.

On this clone: The same CDR3 is also encoded by other DNA sequences in this sample. V and J are TRBV7-6 and TRBJ2-5; D possibly corresponds to TRBD2 (5 bases). Germline values: CDR1 SGHVS, CDR2 FNYEAQ. V lost 5 bases and J 2 bases, leaving 12 bases between the germline ends. The CDR3 has 14 amino acids. The CDR3 spells CASSPGLIQETQYF. The CDR3 DNA is TGTGCCAGCAGCCCCGGACTGATTCAAGAGACCCAGTACTTC.

This rearrangement joins TRBV7-9 to TRBJ2-7; D gene ambiguous. The CDR3 loop spans 12 amino acids. V was shortened by 3 bases and J by 3 bases, with 6 bases between the two germline ends. Germline V gives CDR1 SEHNR, CDR2 FQNEAQ (reference sequence). The CDR3 bases are TGTGCCAGCAGCTTTTTACTCTACGAGCAGTACTTC. Its protein is CASSFLLYEQYF.

The rearrangement uses TRBV27 and TRBJ2-1; a possible D gene is TRBD1 (6 bases). The V end was cut by 4 bases, the J end by 3 bases, with 10 bases between. This CDR3 contains 14 residues. The germline V gene has CDR1 MNHEY and CDR2 SMNVEV (reference sequence). The CDR3 coding sequence is TGTGCCAGCAGTTCGGCGGACAGCTACAATGAGCAGTTCTTC. Amino acid sequence: CASSSADSYNEQFF.

This chain uses TRBV10-1 with TRBJ1-5; 8 nucleotides agree with TRBD1. The CDR3 extends over 19 amino acids. Germline CDR1 WNHNN, CDR2 SYGVQD (reference sequence). V lost 6 bases to trimming and J lost 3 bases; unmatched junction nucleotides: 19. CDR3 protein: CASREDRERLSGDNQPQHF. The CDR3 nucleotides are TGCGCCAGCAGGGAGGACAGGGAAAGGCTTTCAGGGGACAATCAGCCCCAGCATTTT.

The chain carries TRBV27 and TRBJ2-3; tentatively, D is TRBD2 (5 bases). The V gene's germline CDR1 is MNHEY and CDR2 SMNVEV (reference sequence). The ends were cut back, 5 bases at V and 7 bases at J, with 19 bases in the middle. The CDR3 loop spans 15 amino acids. The CDR3 loop is CASSPLGTGSYTQYF. DNA of the CDR3: TGTGCCAGCAGTCCCCTCGGTACGGGGTCGTATACGCAGTATTTT.

This chain links TRBV6-5 with TRBJ2-3, with a possible D match to TRBD2 (5 bases). Deletions cut 7 bases from V and 6 bases from J, with 11 bases between. Germline assignment: CDR1 MNHEY and CDR2 SVGAGI. CDR3 length: 12 residues. CDR3 sequence (DNA): TGTGCCAGCACAAGAGCGGACGATACGCAGTATTTT. This encodes CASTRADDTQYF.

This clone was seen only a few times. The genes are TRBV19 and TRBJ2-1, with 7 bases aligning to TRBD1. With 5 bases clipped from V and 6 bases from J, the junction kept 16 bases outside the gene matches. CDR1 is LNHDA and CDR2 is SQIVND in the germline V gene (reference sequence). This CDR3 has 17 residues. The CDR3 sequence: CASSPMDRLDLPNEQFF. The CDR3 coding sequence is TGTGCCAGTAGTCCGATGGACAGGCTGGACCTCCCCAATGAGCAGTTCTTC.

The J gene is TRBJ2-3, the V gene TRBV5-6, with 7 bases aligning to TRBD1. The CDR3 is made up of 15 amino acids. V trimming: 2 bases; J trimming: 2 bases; junction bases outside the gene matches: 5. CDR1 and CDR2 (germline): SGHDT, YYEEEE. CDR3 amino acids: CASSFDRDPTDTQYF. CDR3 DNA sequence: TGTGCCAGCAGCTTCGACAGGGACCCCACAGATACGCAGTATTTT.

This clone occurred once. The V call is TRBV5-4, the J call TRBJ2-7; D may be TRBD1 (5 bases). The CDR3 length is 16 residues. Trimming took off 5 bases at V and 0 bases at J, with 18 bases between the two ends. Germline V CDR1 and CDR2: SGHNT, YYREEE (reference sequence). Here the CDR3 reads CASSYKGYAFSYEQYF. The CDR3 DNA reads TGTGCCAGCAGTTACAAGGGGTACGCATTCTCCTACGAGCAGTACTTC.